This TCR beta chain emerged from a study of blood T cells in healthy people across ages. Regarding the study as a whole: There were more naive CD4+ cells and higher diversity in long-lived donors than in aged donors.

With regard to this clonotype: Its antigen is unidentified.

V was pared by 4 bases and J by 5 bases, with 18 bases between. The CDR3 length is 15 residues. Then a second PCR, running about 7 to 11 cycles, was carried out with a sample-barcoded 5' primer and a J-beta primer mix. The template-switch adaptor, which had 12 random nucleotides, put a tag on each cDNA molecule. A single record per CDR3 protein comes from TCRdb applying MiXCR to the 5' RACE reads. The table records about a million distinct CDR3 sequences, 35% to 40% of them present only once. The sequence came from a man between 18 and 29 years old in good health. The chain uses TRBV12-3 or TRBV12-4 and TRBJ2-7; D may be TRBD1 or TRBD2 (6 bases each). The sample was blood. CDR3 coding DNA: TGTGCCAGCAGTTGGAGCTGGGGGGCATACAACGAGCAGTACTTC. Protein sequence: CASSWSWGAYNEQYF.